Listed here are 29 T cell receptor beta chains from one sample, sequenced in a study of a mutant IDH1 vaccine in newly diagnosed glioma. Time point denoted: week 11, during vaccination. A 20-mer mutant IDH1 peptide at 300 ug was injected subcutaneously with topical imiquimod. These receptors have no identified antigens. Sequencing used immunoSEQ multiplex PCR; TCRdb keeps in-frame clones, though not all of them. The sample has roughly 70,000 clones; 70% to 85% are singletons. The specimen was PBMCs, collected from a glioma patient whose treatment included an IDH1 peptide vaccine. The source of these receptors is a woman aged 45 to 65 with glioma.

The chain uses TRBV15 and TRBJ2-1, with a possible D match to TRBD1 (6 bases). V gave up 0 bases and J gave up 8 bases, with 14 bases separating them. The germline V gene has CDR1 LNHNV and CDR2 YYDKDF (reference sequence). The length of the CDR3 is 15 residues. Here the CDR3 reads CATSRDLGTSHEQFF. The CDR3 region has the DNA TGTGCCACCAGCAGAGATCTAGGGACAAGCCATGAGCAGTTCTTC.

This chain connects TRBV7-2 to TRBJ2-5, with TRBD2 matching over 8 bases. This CDR3 has 15 residues. CDR1 and CDR2 (germline): SGHTA, FQGNSA. V dropped 5 bases and J dropped 7; count of bases not matched to a gene: 12. This CDR3 is CASSPPGGARGTQYF. Written as DNA, the CDR3 is TGTGCCAGCAGCCCCCCGGGGGGGGCGCGGGGGACCCAGTACTTC. Combining the CDR3 with reference TRBV7-2 and TRBJ2-5 gives the whole variable domain GAGVSQSPSNKVTEKGKDVELRCDPISGHTALYWYRQSLGQGLEFLIYFQGNSAPDKSGLPSDRFSAERTGGSVSTLTIQRTQQEDSAVYLCASSPPGGARGTQYFGPGTRLLVL.

This chain connects TRBV5-1 to TRBJ1-2, with D possibly being TRBD1 (6 bases). The CDR3 covers 18 residues. Germline V gene sequence: CDR1 SGHRS, CDR2 YFSETQ. V lost 4 bases and J lost 4, with 26 bases in between. The CDR3: CASSLGDGGQILGYGYTF. The CDR3 DNA reads as TGCGCCAGCAGCCTGGGGGATGGGGGCCAAATTTTAGGCTATGGCTACACCTTC. Full variable domain (rest looked up from reference TRBV5-1 and TRBJ1-2): KAGVTQTPRYLIKTRGQQVTLSCSPISGHRSVSWYQQTPGQGLQFLFEYFSETQRNKGNFPGRFSGRQFSNSRSEMNVSTLELGDSALYLCASSLGDGGQILGYGYTFGSGTRLTVV.

The V gene is TRBV11-3, the J gene TRBJ2-1; a weak D match, TRBD1 (6 bases). CDR3 length equals 14 residues. Germline CDR1 is SGHNT and CDR2 is YENEEA. The V and J ends lost 5 bases and 5 bases respectively, with 13 bases between them. CDR3 DNA: TGTGCCAGCAGCCACCGGGACACGCACAATGAGCAGTTCTTC. Translated: CASSHRDTHNEQFF.

V gene TRBV30 combines with J gene TRBJ1-1; D is undetermined. With 4 bases removed from V and 1 base from J, the gap between germline ends came to 10 bases. The CDR3 is made up of 13 amino acids. CDR1 and CDR2 from the germline V gene are GTSNPN and SVGIG (reference sequence). The DNA for the CDR3 is TGTGCCTGGATTCGGGAACAGAACACTGAAGCTTTCTTT. Translating it yields CAWIREQNTEAFF.

J is TRBJ2-3 and V is TRBV2; maybe TRBD1 (6 bases). CDR1 SNHLY and CDR2 FYNNEI come from the germline V gene. The CDR3 has 15 residues. V lost 5 bases and J 2 bases, leaving 14 bases between the germline ends. The CDR3: CASSPGDPNTDTQYF. The CDR3 nucleotides are TGTGCCAGCAGTCCAGGGGACCCAAACACAGATACGCAGTATTTT.

V usage is TRBV19 and J usage is TRBJ2-7, with D possibly matching TRBD2 (6 bases). The CDR3 is 13 residues long. V lost 5 bases to trimming and J lost 7 bases, with 15 bases between them. The germline V gene encodes CDR1 LNHDA and CDR2 SQIVND (reference sequence). CDR3 in amino acids: CASSVGSGREQYF. Written as DNA, the CDR3 is TGTGCCAGTAGTGTTGGGTCAGGGAGGGAGCAGTACTTC.

V usage is TRBV7-2 and J usage is TRBJ1-2; possible D gene TRBD1, 5 bases. V lost 5 bases and J lost 8, with 12 bases in between. The germline gives CDR1 SGHTA, CDR2 FQGNSA. The CDR3 covers 12 residues. The DNA for the CDR3 is TGTGCCAGCAGCCCGTCGGGGGGAGGCTACACCTTC. This translates into CASSPSGGGYTF.

The rearrangement links TRBV7-2 to TRBJ2-7; no firm D call. This CDR3 is built from 11 residues. The V end was cut by 2 bases, the J end by 3 bases, with 2 bases between. Per the germline V gene, CDR1 is SGHTA and CDR2 is FQGNSA. CDR3 DNA sequence: TGTGCCAGCAGCTTACGCTACGAGCAGTACTTC. Its protein is CASSLRYEQYF.

The V call is TRBV6-1, the J call TRBJ1-4; possible D gene TRBD1, 6 bases. Germline V gene lookup returns CDR1 MNHNS and CDR2 SASEGT. The ends were cut back, 7 bases at V and 5 bases at J, with 14 bases in the middle. This CDR3 comprises 14 residues. The CDR3 sequence is CASIFGGANEKLFF. The DNA for the CDR3 is TGTGCCAGCATATTTGGGGGGGCCAATGAAAAACTGTTTTTT.

This clone occurred once. This rearrangement joins TRBV7-9 to TRBJ2-5; possible D gene TRBD1, 6 bases. Germline V gives CDR1 SEHNR, CDR2 FQNEAQ (reference sequence). The CDR3 sequence is 14 residues long. Trimming left V 5 bases short and J 5 bases short, with 15 bases between. CDR3 sequence (DNA): TGTGCCAGCAGCCCGGAACAGGGTAGGGAGACCCAGTACTTC. It codes for CASSPEQGRETQYF.

The V gene is TRBV13, the J gene TRBJ2-1, with TRBD2 identical over 11 bases. This CDR3 comprises 17 residues. Losses at the gene ends were 5 bases for V and 1 base for J; bases not matched to a gene: 7. The V gene's germline CDR1 is PRHDT and CDR2 FYEKMQ (reference sequence). CDR3 coding DNA: TGTGCCAGCAGCCCTAGGGGACTAGCGGTTTCCTACAATGAGCAGTTCTTC. It encodes CASSPRGLAVSYNEQFF.

This chain connects TRBV6-6 to TRBJ1-5; 9 positions agree with TRBD1. Per the germline V gene, CDR1 is MNHNY and CDR2 is SVGAGI (reference sequence). The CDR3 runs 14 residues. Trimming took 6 bases from V and 4 from J; bases not matched to a gene: 4. This chain's CDR3 is CASSMGQGNQPQHF. The CDR3 DNA sequence: TGTGCCAGCAGCATGGGACAGGGTAATCAGCCCCAGCATTTT.

V usage is TRBV19 and J usage is TRBJ2-2; D possibly matches TRBD1 or TRBD2 (5 bases each). Germline CDR1 LNHDA, CDR2 SQIVND (reference sequence). This CDR3 comprises 13 residues. V was trimmed by 7 bases and J by 4 bases, leaving 10 bases between them. The CDR3 here is CASNWDLTGELFF. The CDR3 DNA reads as TGTGCCAGTAATTGGGACCTCACCGGGGAGCTGTTTTTT. Variable domain in full (rest from reference TRBV19 and TRBJ2-2): DGGITQSPKYLFRKEGQNVTLSCEQNLNHDAMYWYRQDPGQGLRLIYYSQIVNDFQKGDIAEGYSVSREKKESFPLTVTSAQKNPTAFYLCASNWDLTGELFFGEGSRLTVL.

The J gene is TRBJ2-3, the V gene TRBV28, with 14 bases aligning to TRBD2. With V trimmed by 6 bases and J by 4 bases, 9 bases remained unmatched. Germline-derived CDR1 and CDR2 are MDHEN and SYDVKM. The CDR3 extends over 17 amino acids. This CDR3 is CASRPGLAGVGADTQYF. CDR3 in DNA: TGTGCCAGCAGGCCGGGACTAGCGGGAGTTGGTGCAGATACGCAGTATTTT. Supplemented by reference TRBV28 and TRBJ2-3, the full variable domain reads DVKVTQSSRYLVKRTGEKVFLECVQDMDHENMFWYRQDPGLGLRLIYFSYDVKMKEKGDIPEGYSVSREKKERFSLILESASTNQTSMYLCASRPGLAGVGADTQYFGPGTRLTVL.

The chain links TRBV27 to TRBJ2-7; TRBD1 matches 9 bases. The CDR3 extends over 15 amino acids. In germline, CDR1 is MNHEY, CDR2 SMNVEV (reference sequence). With 7 bases clipped from V and 3 bases from J, the junction kept 10 bases outside the gene matches. DNA of the CDR3: TGTGCCAGCAAAGAACGGGGACAGGGAAACTACGAGCAGTACTTC. Amino acid sequence: CASKERGQGNYEQYF.

This CDR3 is CASSVAIPTGELFF. CDR3 coding DNA: TGTGCCAGCAGCGTAGCCATACCCACCGGGGAGCTGTTTTTT. The chain employs TRBV9 and TRBJ2-2; D remains ambiguous. The CDR3 extends over 14 amino acids. Trimming left V 0 bases short and J 4 bases short, with 7 bases between. Germline lookup yields CDR1 SGDLS and CDR2 YYNGEE.

This rearrangement joins TRBV20-1 to TRBJ1-1, with D unresolved. The CDR3 is 11 residues long. V was pared by 8 bases and J by 5 bases, with 12 bases between. Germline V lookup: CDR1 DFQATT, CDR2 SNEGSKA (reference sequence). CDR3 nucleotides: TGCAGTCGGTGGGTATCGACTGAAGCTTTCTTT. Translating it yields CSRWVSTEAFF.

The rearrangement joins TRBV4-1 to TRBJ1-1; D unresolved. In germline, CDR1 is MGHRA, CDR2 YSYEKL. The CDR3 sequence is 13 residues long. Trimming took off 1 base at V and 1 base at J, with 4 bases between the two ends. The CDR3 loop is CASSQGGNTEAFF. The CDR3 nucleotides are TGCGCCAGCAGCCAAGGGGGGAACACTGAAGCTTTCTTT.

The chain joins TRBV5-4 to TRBJ1-6; D is undetermined. Trimming pared 0 bases from V and 0 bases from J, leaving 13 bases between. The CDR3 spans 18 residues. The germline CDR1 and CDR2 sequences are SGHNT and YYREEE (reference sequence). The CDR3 region has the DNA TGTGCCAGCAGCTTGGCGAATTTGGGCGGCTCCTATAATTCACCCCTCCACTTT. This codes for CASSLANLGGSYNSPLHF.

V is TRBV6-5 and J is TRBJ2-3, with D perhaps TRBD2 (6 bases). Trimming took 4 bases from V and 4 from J, leaving 12 bases between them. This CDR3 has 14 residues. In germline, CDR1 is MNHEY, CDR2 SVGAGI. The CDR3 nucleotides read TGTGCCAGCAGTTCGGGGACTCCTCCAGATACGCAGTATTTT. Protein sequence: CASSSGTPPDTQYF.

The V and J genes are TRBV11-2 and TRBJ1-6; D is unresolved. This CDR3 contains 16 residues. The germline CDR1 and CDR2 sequences are SGHAT and FQNNGV. Trimming stripped 2 bases from V and 3 bases from J, with 11 bases between. The CDR3 DNA reads TGTGCCAGCAGCTTAAAAGGAAACTACTATAATTCACCCCTCCACTTT. Translated, it gives CASSLKGNYYNSPLHF.

J is TRBJ2-3 and V is TRBV12-5; TRBD1 matches at 11 bases. Germline V gene data show CDR1 as LGHNT and CDR2 as FRNRAP. V lost 6 bases and J lost 4; bases outside the gene matches: 3. The CDR3 runs to 14 residues. This CDR3 reads CASGTGQGADTQYF. The CDR3 bases are TGTGCTAGTGGCACGGGACAGGGGGCAGATACGCAGTATTTT.

The V gene is TRBV7-2, the J gene TRBJ2-3; D not resolved. V lost 3 bases and J 6 bases, leaving 4 bases between the germline ends. Per germline, CDR1 SGHTA and CDR2 FQGNSA. CDR3 length: 11 residues. The DNA of the CDR3 is TGTGCCAGCAGCTTCCTGGATACGCAGTATTTT. Translated: CASSFLDTQYF. Variable domain in full (rest from reference TRBV7-2 and TRBJ2-3): GAGVSQSPSNKVTEKGKDVELRCDPISGHTALYWYRQSLGQGLEFLIYFQGNSAPDKSGLPSDRFSAERTGGSVSTLTIQRTQQEDSAVYLCASSFLDTQYFGPGTRLTVL.

The chain is built from TRBV7-9 and TRBJ2-7, with 9 bases fitting TRBD1. CDR1 and CDR2 (germline): SEHNR, FQNEAQ (reference sequence). There are 15 residues in the CDR3. V was clipped by 5 bases and J by 0 bases; unmatched bases: 5. The DNA for the CDR3 is TGTGCCAGCAGCCACGGGACAGGGTTCTCCTACGAGCAGTACTTC. Residues: CASSHGTGFSYEQYF.

This chain links TRBV5-1 with TRBJ2-5; 9 positions match TRBD2. Looked up from germline, CDR1 is SGHRS and CDR2 is YFSETQ. V was pared by 0 bases and J by 1 base, with 7 bases of the junction left unmatched. The CDR3 runs 17 residues. The CDR3 bases are TGCGCCAGCAGCTTGGCCGGAGCTAGCGGGGCCCAAGAGACCCAGTACTTC. Its protein product is CASSLAGASGAQETQYF. The full variable domain, in which reference TRBV5-1 and TRBJ2-5 provide the parts outside the CDR3, is KAGVTQTPRYLIKTRGQQVTLSCSPISGHRSVSWYQQTPGQGLQFLFEYFSETQRNKGNFPGRFSGRQFSNSRSEMNVSTLELGDSALYLCASSLAGASGAQETQYFGPGTRLLVL.

This clone was counted a few times. CDR3 DNA: TGTGCCAGTATTCCCTCTGGCAGGGGTAACACTGAAGCTTTCTTT. Translation: CASIPSGRGNTEAFF. The chain is built from TRBV19 and TRBJ1-1, with a tentative D call TRBD1 (6 bases). CDR3 size: 15 residues. The germline V gene has CDR1 LNHDA and CDR2 SQIVND (reference sequence). Trimming removed 7 bases from V and 2 bases from J, with 17 bases in between. The entire variable domain, with the rest obtained from reference TRBV19 and TRBJ1-1, is as follows: DGGITQSPKYLFRKEGQNVTLSCEQNLNHDAMYWYRQDPGQGLRLIYYSQIVNDFQKGDIAEGYSVSREKKESFPLTVTSAQKNPTAFYLCASIPSGRGNTEAFFGQGTRLTVV.

This sequence joins TRBV2 and TRBJ2-1, with 9 nucleotides matching TRBD2. The CDR3 sequence is 14 residues long. Germline CDR1 reads SNHLY; CDR2 reads FYNNEI. With 7 bases clipped from V and 11 bases from J, the junction kept 12 bases outside the gene matches. The CDR3 sequence is CASKGTRSGGKQFF. CDR3 nucleotides: TGTGCCAGCAAAGGGACTCGTAGCGGGGGAAAGCAGTTCTTC.

This rearrangement joins TRBV4-2 to TRBJ2-3, with D perhaps TRBD2 (6 bases). The CDR3 loop spans 15 amino acids. From germline, CDR1 is LGHNA and CDR2 YNFKEQ. V shed 0 bases and J shed 0 bases, with 7 bases lying between them. The CDR3 nucleotides read TGTGCCAGCAGCCAAGACCTAGCGAGCACAGATACGCAGTATTTT. Translated: CASSQDLASTDTQYF.